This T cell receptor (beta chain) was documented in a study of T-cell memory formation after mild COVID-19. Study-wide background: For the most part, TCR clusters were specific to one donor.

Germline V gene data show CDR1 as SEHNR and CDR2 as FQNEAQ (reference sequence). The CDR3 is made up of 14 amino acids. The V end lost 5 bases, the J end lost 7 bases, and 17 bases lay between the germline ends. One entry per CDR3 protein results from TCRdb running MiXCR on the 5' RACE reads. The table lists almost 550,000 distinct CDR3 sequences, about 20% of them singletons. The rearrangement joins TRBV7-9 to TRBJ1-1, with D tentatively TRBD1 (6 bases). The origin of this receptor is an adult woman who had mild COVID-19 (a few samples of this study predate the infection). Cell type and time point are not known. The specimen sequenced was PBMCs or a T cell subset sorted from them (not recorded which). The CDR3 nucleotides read TGTGCCAGCAGCAAAACGCCCGGAGGGGGTGAAGCTTTCTTT. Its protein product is CASSKTPGGGEAFF.